This TCR beta chain was identified during a study of cytomegalovirus exposure and HLA in healthy donors. As for the study in general: Membership in the Caucasian-associated ancestry cluster was found for around 85% of about 430 genotyped donors. Study-wide results and limits: Analyses of presence and absence presupposed an approximately uniform sequencing depth across donors.

Researchers ran the PCR with 60 Vbeta and 13 Jbeta primers. Repertoires were generated with immunoSEQ multiplex PCR, while TCRdb's copy carries only in-frame clones and drops some. Its clone listing holds about 53,000 clones. The CDR3 is 14 residues long. Germline-derived CDR1 and CDR2 are MNHNY and SVGAGI (reference sequence). With V trimmed by 7 bases and J by 7 bases, 6 bases remained unmatched. Samples came from healthy bone marrow donors. With respect to this clone: What it binds is not known.

The chain is built from TRBV6-6 and TRBJ1-6; 8 positions match TRBD1. The receptor's source is a man aged 18 to 29 in good health and CMV-seropositive. Sequencing used PBMCs. CDR3 in amino acids: CASKPGTGNSPLHF. In DNA form, the CDR3 reads TGTGCCAGCAAACCCGGGACAGGAAATTCACCCCTCCACTTT.